Listed below are T cell receptor beta chains from one sample, sequenced in a study of CD8 T cells in Susac syndrome. TCRdb analysed the immunoSEQ multiplex PCR reads with MiXCR anew, one entry per CDR3 protein. The table has around 220,000 distinct CDR3 sequences, approximately 90% seen once. The sequencing sample was made of CD8+ T cells from PBMCs. Source of these receptors: a human donor with multiple sclerosis. The CDR3 runs from the conserved cysteine through the conserved F or W. A D gene is named only where the DNA matches it firmly. The size entry is marked missing in some rows and otherwise reads once, few, many or a size class.

V gene: TRBV20-1; J gene: TRBJ2-5; clone size: .; D gene: .; CDR3 protein: CSARGRLQETQYF; CDR3 DNA: TGCAGTGCTAGGGGGCGCCTCCAAGAGACCCAGTACTTC
V gene: TRBV7-9; J gene: TRBJ2-5; clone size: .; D gene: .; CDR3 protein: CASSLAGGTQYF; CDR3 DNA: TGTGCCAGCAGCTTAGCCGGCGGGACCCAGTACTTC
V gene: TRBV4-1; J gene: TRBJ2-7; clone size: .; D gene: .; CDR3 protein: CASSQEGYEQYF; CDR3 DNA: TGCGCCAGCAGCCAAGAGGGCTACGAGCAGTACTTC
V gene: TRBV25-1; J gene: TRBJ1-4; clone size: .; D gene: .; CDR3 protein: CASSESGTQGATNEKLFF; CDR3 DNA: TGTGCCAGCAGTGAATCAGGGACACAGGGCGCAACTAATGAAAAACTGTTTTTT
V gene: TRBV9; J gene: TRBJ1-3; clone size: .; D gene: .; CDR3 protein: CASSVSEGAGNTIYF; CDR3 DNA: TGTGCCAGCAGCGTATCGGAGGGAGCTGGAAACACCATATATTTT
V gene: TRBV7-9; J gene: TRBJ1-3; clone size: .; D gene: .; CDR3 protein: CASSFIGRAGTGNTIYF; CDR3 DNA: TGTGCCAGCAGCTTCATTGGGCGGGCAGGGACTGGAAACACCATATATTTT
V gene: TRBV20-1; J gene: TRBJ1-4; clone size: .; D gene: TRBD1; CDR3 protein: CSAIHRDRGIAKLFF; CDR3 DNA: TGCAGTGCAATTCACAGGGACAGGGGGATCGCAAAACTGTTTTTT
V gene: TRBV30; J gene: TRBJ1-3; clone size: .; D gene: .; CDR3 protein: CAWSTLRPGNTIYF; CDR3 DNA: TGTGCCTGGAGTACCCTGAGGCCTGGAAACACCATATATTTT
V gene: TRBV30; J gene: TRBJ1-1; clone size: .; D gene: .; CDR3 protein: CAWRHNTEAFF; CDR3 DNA: TGTGCCTGGAGGCATAACACTGAAGCTTTCTTT
V gene: TRBV7-9; J gene: TRBJ2-7; clone size: .; D gene: .; CDR3 protein: CASSLGTAGFHEQYF; CDR3 DNA: TGTGCCAGCAGCTTAGGGACCGCGGGGTTCCACGAGCAGTACTTC
V gene: TRBV19; J gene: TRBJ2-3; clone size: .; D gene: TRBD2; CDR3 protein: CASRYSGNEADTQYF; CDR3 DNA: TGTGCCAGTAGGTATAGCGGGAATGAGGCAGATACGCAGTATTTT
V gene: TRBV12-3/TRBV12-4; J gene: TRBJ2-3; clone size: .; D gene: .; CDR3 protein: CASERRSDTQYF; CDR3 DNA: TGTGCCAGCGAGAGACGGTCGGATACGCAGTATTTT
V gene: TRBV9; J gene: TRBJ1-2; clone size: .; D gene: .; CDR3 protein: CASSVFSGDYGYTF; CDR3 DNA: TGTGCCAGCAGCGTATTTTCCGGGGACTATGGCTACACCTTC
V gene: TRBV11-2; J gene: TRBJ2-1; clone size: once; D gene: .; CDR3 protein: CASTQRGLAGEEEQFF; CDR3 DNA: TGTGCCAGCACCCAGAGAGGGCTAGCTGGCGAGGAAGAGCAGTTCTTC
V gene: TRBV7-9; J gene: TRBJ2-7; clone size: .; D gene: TRBD1; CDR3 protein: CASSDRDRGYEQYF; CDR3 DNA: TGTGCCAGCAGCGACCGGGACAGGGGATACGAGCAGTACTTC
V gene: TRBV11-1; J gene: TRBJ2-7; clone size: .; D gene: .; CDR3 protein: CASSLPTGSSYEQYF; CDR3 DNA: TGTGCCAGCAGCCTTCCGACTGGGAGCTCCTACGAGCAGTACTTC
V gene: TRBV19; J gene: TRBJ1-2; clone size: .; D gene: .; CDR3 protein: CASSIGIGRDFGYTF; CDR3 DNA: TGTGCCAGTAGTATAGGAATCGGCAGGGACTTCGGCTACACCTTC
V gene: TRBV19; J gene: TRBJ2-7; clone size: few; D gene: TRBD1; CDR3 protein: CASSGDRAYEQYF; CDR3 DNA: TGTGCCAGTAGTGGGGACAGGGCCTACGAGCAGTACTTC
V gene: TRBV11-2; J gene: TRBJ2-3; clone size: .; D gene: .; CDR3 protein: CASSLGWDPGGTDTQYF; CDR3 DNA: TGTGCCAGCAGCTTAGGTTGGGACCCGGGGGGCACAGATACGCAGTATTTT
V gene: TRBV9; J gene: TRBJ2-4; clone size: .; D gene: .; CDR3 protein: CASSEGQVPNIQYF; CDR3 DNA: TGTGCCAGCAGCGAGGGGCAGGTTCCGAACATTCAGTACTTC
V gene: TRBV12-3/TRBV12-4; J gene: TRBJ2-5; clone size: .; D gene: TRBD2; CDR3 protein: CASSPSGLRVTQYF; CDR3 DNA: TGTGCCAGCAGCCCTAGCGGCCTGCGGGTGACCCAGTACTTC
V gene: TRBV6-2/TRBV6-3; J gene: TRBJ2-5; clone size: .; D gene: .; CDR3 protein: CASSWVAEQETQYF; CDR3 DNA: TGTGCCAGCAGTTGGGTAGCGGAGCAAGAGACCCAGTACTTC
V gene: TRBV4-1; J gene: TRBJ1-5; clone size: .; D gene: TRBD1; CDR3 protein: CASSQDYSGQAYQPQHF; CDR3 DNA: TGCGCCAGCAGCCAAGATTACTCGGGACAGGCATATCAGCCCCAGCATTTT
V gene: TRBV29-1; J gene: TRBJ2-6; clone size: .; D gene: TRBD1; CDR3 protein: CSAWTGEPSSGANVLTF; CDR3 DNA: TGCAGCGCCTGGACAGGGGAGCCAAGCTCTGGGGCCAACGTCCTGACTTTC
V gene: TRBV7-9; J gene: TRBJ2-2; clone size: few; D gene: .; CDR3 protein: CASSLLGAGELFF; CDR3 DNA: TGTGCCAGCAGCTTACTCGGGGCCGGGGAGCTGTTTTTT
V gene: TRBV29-1; J gene: TRBJ1-1; clone size: .; D gene: .; CDR3 protein: CSVEESYREAFF; CDR3 DNA: TGCAGCGTTGAAGAGTCTTATAGGGAAGCTTTCTTT
V gene: TRBV20-1; J gene: TRBJ1-2; clone size: .; D gene: TRBD1; CDR3 protein: CSARSDRGRDGYTF; CDR3 DNA: TGCAGTGCTAGATCGGACAGGGGGAGGGACGGCTACACCTTC
V gene: TRBV6-1; J gene: TRBJ2-4; clone size: few; D gene: TRBD2; CDR3 protein: CASSRQRGAFFTKNIQYF; CDR3 DNA: TGTGCCAGCAGCCGCCAGCGGGGGGCCTTCTTTACCAAAAACATTCAGTACTTC
V gene: TRBV6-5; J gene: TRBJ2-2; clone size: .; D gene: .; CDR3 protein: CASSYGTGELFF; CDR3 DNA: TGTGCCAGCAGTTACGGTACCGGGGAGCTGTTTTTT
V gene: TRBV29-1; J gene: TRBJ1-4; clone size: few; D gene: .; CDR3 protein: CSVGGRDPTNEKLFF; CDR3 DNA: TGCAGCGTTGGAGGGCGGGACCCTACTAATGAAAAACTGTTTTTT
V gene: TRBV18; J gene: TRBJ2-3; clone size: .; D gene: .; CDR3 protein: CASSPISTDTQYF; CDR3 DNA: TGTGCCAGCTCACCAATAAGCACAGATACGCAGTATTTT
V gene: TRBV9; J gene: TRBJ2-3; clone size: .; D gene: .; CDR3 protein: CASSVRGGGDTQYF; CDR3 DNA: TGTGCCAGCAGCGTGAGGGGAGGCGGAGATACGCAGTATTTT
V gene: TRBV7-6; J gene: TRBJ1-1; clone size: .; D gene: .; CDR3 protein: CASSPRGETEAFF; CDR3 DNA: TGTGCCAGCAGCCCTAGGGGAGAGACTGAAGCTTTCTTT
V gene: TRBV7-8; J gene: TRBJ1-2; clone size: .; D gene: .; CDR3 protein: CASSSTEGYTF; CDR3 DNA: TGTGCCAGCAGCTCAACCGAGGGCTACACCTTC
V gene: TRBV15; J gene: TRBJ2-3; clone size: .; D gene: .; CDR3 protein: CATSRPRRSDTQYF; CDR3 DNA: TGTGCCACCAGCAGACCCCGAAGGTCAGATACGCAGTATTTT
V gene: TRBV5-6; J gene: TRBJ2-7; clone size: .; D gene: TRBD1; CDR3 protein: CASSPTGTVYDEQYF; CDR3 DNA: TGTGCCAGCAGCCCAACCGGGACAGTCTACGACGAGCAGTACTTC
V gene: TRBV13; J gene: TRBJ1-1; clone size: .; D gene: .; CDR3 protein: CASSWGKPGVLEVFF; CDR3 DNA: TGTGCCAGCAGCTGGGGAAAACCGGGGGTCCTTGAAGTTTTCTTT
V gene: TRBV6-6; J gene: TRBJ2-1; clone size: once; D gene: .; CDR3 protein: CASSYEPDSSYNEQFF; CDR3 DNA: TGTGCCAGCAGTTATGAGCCAGACAGCTCCTACAATGAGCAGTTCTTC
V gene: TRBV30; J gene: TRBJ1-5; clone size: .; D gene: .; CDR3 protein: CAWSQGIEDWQPQHF; CDR3 DNA: TGTGCCTGGAGTCAGGGCATCGAGGATTGGCAGCCCCAGCATTTT
V gene: TRBV2; J gene: TRBJ1-1; clone size: .; D gene: .; CDR3 protein: CAIDEYVGAEAFF; CDR3 DNA: TGTGCCATCGACGAATATGTGGGCGCTGAAGCTTTCTTT
V gene: TRBV19; J gene: TRBJ2-3; clone size: .; D gene: .; CDR3 protein: CASKGTGTDTQYF; CDR3 DNA: TGTGCCAGTAAAGGAACAGGGACAGATACGCAGTATTTT
V gene: TRBV7-9; J gene: TRBJ2-5; clone size: .; D gene: TRBD1; CDR3 protein: CASSHDRGEGTQYF; CDR3 DNA: TGTGCCAGCAGCCACGACAGGGGAGAAGGGACCCAGTACTTC
V gene: TRBV4-3; J gene: TRBJ2-1; clone size: .; D gene: .; CDR3 protein: CASSSSGAEQFF; CDR3 DNA: TGCGCCAGCAGCTCATCGGGAGCCGAGCAGTTCTTC